These 24 T cell receptor beta chains were sequenced from one sample in a study of blood T cell repertoires in COVID-19 (TCRdb year 2020). The library was generated by the immunoSEQ multiplex PCR assay. Not all clones reach the TCRdb copy of this immuneACCESS table, which keeps in-frame sequences only. Checked studies attribute under half of the gap to unresolved V genes and leave the rest unexplained. In all, the sample holds fewer than 300,000 clones, and 80% to 90% of those were seen once. Of the sample, around 0.88% is held by the ten largest clones. Sequenced: peripheral blood. These receptors all come from a man aged 25 to 40 with acute or convalescent COVID-19.

V gene TRBV7-3 combines with J gene TRBJ2-6; no clear D. The length of the CDR3 is 15 residues. Trimming left V 3 bases short and J 1 base short, with 7 bases between. Germline values: CDR1 SGHTA, CDR2 FQGTGA. CDR3 amino acids: CASSFQRSGANVLTF. The CDR3 DNA follows: TGTGCCAGCAGCTTTCAGAGGTCTGGGGCCAACGTCCTGACTTTC.

This rearrangement joins TRBV5-6 to TRBJ1-2; D ambiguous. This CDR3 is 14 amino acids long. Deletions cut 0 bases from V and 4 bases from J, with 10 bases between. The V gene's germline CDR1 is SGHDT and CDR2 YYEEEE. The CDR3 region has the DNA TGTGCCAGCAGCTTGGATCGGGGATTCTATGGCTACACCTTC. Translating it yields CASSLDRGFYGYTF.

The chain recombines TRBV28 with TRBJ2-1; 8 bases fit TRBD2. From germline, CDR1 is MDHEN and CDR2 SYDVKM. J was trimmed by 3 bases and V by 6 bases; bases with no gene match: 4. The CDR3 is 14 residues long. The CDR3 bases are TGTGCCAGCAGCATAGCGGGGTTCTACAATGAGCAGTTCTTC. Translation gives CASSIAGFYNEQFF.

The CDR3 protein is CATSEWTGGADEQFF. CDR3 in DNA: TGTGCCACCAGTGAGTGGACAGGGGGCGCGGATGAGCAGTTCTTC. The V gene is TRBV24-1, the J gene TRBJ2-1; 11 bases align to TRBD1. The CDR3 is 15 residues long. CDR1 and CDR2 (germline): KGHDR, SFDVKD. Trimming cost V 4 bases and J 8 bases; bases outside gene matches: 6.

The chain links TRBV7-3 to TRBJ2-1; D may be TRBD2 (5 bases). Germline lookup yields CDR1 SGHTA and CDR2 FQGTGA. The CDR3 totals 15 residues. Trimming stripped 2 bases from V and 8 bases from J, with 16 bases between. The CDR3 protein is CASSLYPGKDYEQFF. For the CDR3, the DNA is TGTGCCAGCAGCTTATATCCTGGCAAGGACTATGAGCAGTTCTTC.

The chain employs TRBV28 and TRBJ1-4; 8 nucleotides match TRBD1. CDR3 length: 13 residues. V trimming: 6 bases; J trimming: 8 bases; junction bases outside the gene matches: 5. Germline CDR1 and CDR2: MDHEN and SYDVKM. CDR3 residues: CASRTGAGEKLFF. The CDR3 DNA sequence: TGTGCCAGCAGGACAGGGGCGGGGGAAAAACTGTTTTTT.

This sequence joins TRBV19 and TRBJ1-5; 9 bases are shared with TRBD1. Germline V lookup: CDR1 LNHDA, CDR2 SQIVND (reference sequence). CDR3 length equals 14 residues. The trim removed 5 bases at V and 7 bases at J, leaving 6 bases unmatched. As DNA, the CDR3 is TGTGCCAGTAGTTGGGGACAGGGAATCCAGCCCCAGCATTTT. It translates to CASSWGQGIQPQHF.

In DNA form, the CDR3 reads TGTGCCAGCAGTTACTCAGACAGGAGCTATGGCTACACCTTC. It encodes CASSYSDRSYGYTF. V and J are TRBV6-5 and TRBJ1-2; a possible D gene is TRBD1 (6 bases). The germline gives CDR1 MNHEY, CDR2 SVGAGI. V was pared by 0 bases and J by 4 bases, with 9 bases between. The CDR3 length is 14 residues.

This clone was counted a single time. The genes are TRBV6-5 and TRBJ1-2, with 8 bases that match TRBD1. The CDR3 is 13 residues long. Germline-derived CDR1 and CDR2 are MNHEY and SVGAGI. V lost 4 bases to trimming and J lost 5 bases; unmatched junction nucleotides: 3. CDR3 DNA: TGTGCCAGCAGTTCGGACAGGGCGTATGGCTACACCTTC. Translated: CASSSDRAYGYTF.

The genes are TRBV5-5 and TRBJ1-2; the match to TRBD1 covers 7 bases. This CDR3 spans 15 amino acids. With V trimmed by 0 bases and J by 6 bases, 8 bases remained unmatched. Germline V CDR1 and CDR2: SGHKS, YYEKEE (reference sequence). The DNA for the CDR3 is TGTGCCAGCAGCTTGGGACCGACAGGGTTTGATGGCTACACCTTC. Translated, it gives CASSLGPTGFDGYTF.

This chain joins TRBV19 and TRBJ2-4; 7 positions match TRBD1. V gave up 6 bases and J gave up 12 bases; unmatched junction bases: 11. Germline CDR1 reads LNHDA; CDR2 reads SQIVND (reference sequence). CDR3 length equals 13 residues. The CDR3 region has the DNA TGTGCCAGTAGCCTCAACAGGGGTCAGAATCAGTACTTC. Its protein product is CASSLNRGQNQYF. Full variable domain (rest looked up from reference TRBV19 and TRBJ2-4): DGGITQSPKYLFRKEGQNVTLSCEQNLNHDAMYWYRQDPGQGLRLIYYSQIVNDFQKGDIAEGYSVSREKKESFPLTVTSAQKNPTAFYLCASSLNRGQNQYFGAGTRLSVL.

The chain carries TRBV28 and TRBJ1-5, with 8 bases identical to TRBD1. V was clipped by 3 bases and J by 6 bases; unmatched bases: 10. Per germline, CDR1 MDHEN and CDR2 SYDVKM. The CDR3 consists of 16 residues. The CDR3 DNA follows: TGTGCCAGCAGTTTGGTATATAAGACAGGGGCTCAGCCCCAGCATTTT. It yields the protein CASSLVYKTGAQPQHF.

The chain combines TRBV18 with TRBJ2-1; 12 bases match TRBD2. V lost 3 bases, J lost 0 bases, and 6 bases stayed unmatched. This CDR3 is 18 amino acids long. The V gene's germline CDR1 is KGHSH and CDR2 LQKENI. CDR3 loop: CASSPRTSGTSSYNEQFF. CDR3 in DNA: TGTGCCAGCTCACCGAGGACTAGCGGGACCAGCTCCTACAATGAGCAGTTCTTC.

The genes are TRBV6-1 and TRBJ1-6; D gene uncertain. CDR1 and CDR2 from the germline V gene are MNHNS and SASEGT. The CDR3 extends over 15 amino acids. Trimming took 2 bases from V and 2 from J, leaving 7 bases between them. The CDR3 DNA sequence: TGTGCCAGCAGTGAACAGTTCACCTATAATTCACCCCTCCACTTT. It encodes CASSEQFTYNSPLHF.

V gene TRBV7-8 combines with J gene TRBJ1-2; D perhaps matches TRBD1 (6 bases). V lost 5 bases to trimming and J lost 6 bases, with 19 bases between them. CDR1 and CDR2 from the germline V gene are SGHVS and FQNEAQ. This CDR3 is built from 15 residues. CDR3 DNA: TGTGCCAGCAGCCGAGTCGGGGCAGGGGCCCATGGCTACACCTTC. It specifies CASSRVGAGAHGYTF.

This clone is a singleton in its sample. This rearrangement joins TRBV5-4 to TRBJ1-3; 9 bases line up with TRBD1. Germline V gene sequence: CDR1 SGHNT, CDR2 YYREEE (reference sequence). With V trimmed by 3 bases and J by 6 bases, 7 bases remained unmatched. The CDR3 covers 15 residues. DNA of the CDR3: TGTGCCAGCAGCTCCACAGGGGGCGGGGAAAACACCATATATTTT. This translates into CASSSTGGGENTIYF.

This clone was counted between two and nine times. This rearrangement joins TRBV12-3 or TRBV12-4 to TRBJ1-2; D is ambiguous. Trimming removed 5 bases at V and 4 bases at J, with 8 bases between. CDR3 size: 12 residues. This CDR3 is CASSAASYGYTF. The CDR3 DNA follows: TGTGCCAGCAGTGCGGCGAGCTATGGCTACACCTTC.

The genes are TRBV10-3 and TRBJ2-3; TRBD2 matches 13 bases. Germline assignment: CDR1 ENHRY and CDR2 SYGVKD. The V gene end was trimmed by 2 bases and the J gene end by 1 base; junction bases not matched to a gene: 0. CDR3 length: 16 amino acids. The chain's CDR3 is CAISEGTSGGTDTQYF. Written as DNA, the CDR3 is TGTGCCATCAGTGAGGGGACTAGCGGGGGCACAGATACGCAGTATTTT.

The chain's CDR3 is CASKGQIHTDTQYF. CDR3 sequence (DNA): TGTGCCAGTAAGGGACAGATACACACAGATACGCAGTATTTT. The chain recombines TRBV19 with TRBJ2-3; TRBD1 agrees at 7 bases. The ends lost 7 bases at V and 2 bases at J; junction bases unmatched: 6. Germline V CDR1 and CDR2: LNHDA, SQIVND (reference sequence). The CDR3 extends over 14 amino acids.

The V and J genes are TRBV11-2 and TRBJ2-1, with 10 bases aligning to TRBD2. Germline V lookup: CDR1 SGHAT, CDR2 FQNNGV. V was pared by 5 bases and J by 3 bases, with 4 bases of the junction left unmatched. CDR3 length: 15 residues. CDR3 sequence reads: CASSQRTSGYNEQFF. The CDR3 region has the DNA TGTGCCAGCAGCCAAAGGACTAGCGGCTACAATGAGCAGTTCTTC.

The V call is TRBV7-3, the J call TRBJ2-1; 7 bases are shared with TRBD1. Germline CDR1 is SGHTA and CDR2 is FQGTGA. The V and J ends lost 5 bases and 3 bases, in that order; junction bases with no gene match: 7. The CDR3 contains 15 residues. The CDR3 DNA follows: TGTGCCAGCAGCCCGAGACAGGGTGGCTACAATGAGCAGTTCTTC. Translation gives CASSPRQGGYNEQFF. The whole variable domain, remainder taken from reference TRBV7-3 and TRBJ2-1, is GAGVSQTPSNKVTEKGKYVELRCDPISGHTALYWYRQSLGQGPEFLIYFQGTGAADDSGLPNDRFFAVRPEGSVSTLKIQRTERGDSAVYLCASSPRQGGYNEQFFGPGTRLTVL.

The CDR3 loop reads CASWDRGNSPLHF. CDR3 sequence (DNA): TGTGCCAGCTGGGACAGGGGTAATTCACCCCTCCACTTT. The rearrangement joins TRBV6-5 to TRBJ1-6; 10 bases line up with TRBD1. V gave up 8 bases and J gave up 6 bases; unmatched junction bases: 1. The CDR3 contains 13 residues. Germline CDR1 is MNHEY and CDR2 is SVGAGI.

The chain has TRBV27 and TRBJ1-1; no reliable D call. This CDR3 is built from 14 residues. Germline CDR1 reads MNHEY; CDR2 reads SMNVEV (reference sequence). The V end was cut by 8 bases, the J end by 1 base, with 14 bases between. In DNA form, the CDR3 reads TGTGCCAGCGCTTTCCGCTTGCGGAACACTGAAGCTTTCTTT. This sequence encodes CASAFRLRNTEAFF.

This clone appeared once. V usage is TRBV6-5 and J usage is TRBJ2-2, with D maybe TRBD1 (5 bases). V gave up 2 bases and J gave up 2 bases, with 9 bases separating them. The CDR3 is 15 residues long. Per the germline V gene, CDR1 is MNHEY and CDR2 is SVGAGI. Written as DNA, the CDR3 is TGTGCCAGCAGTTACATCAGGGTAAACACCGGGGAGCTGTTTTTT. Translation gives CASSYIRVNTGELFF.